Listed below are T cell receptor beta chains from one sample, sequenced in a study of human T cells and chemical hapten exposure. TCRdb reprocessed the RACE reads with MiXCR, giving one entry per CDR3 protein. The table has tens of thousands of distinct CDR3 sequences, about a tenth seen once. This material consisted of whole blood, taken in connection with sensitization to the hapten diphenylcyclopropenone (DPC). Source of these receptors: a woman between 45 and 65 years old with alopecia areata. Some clones in this sample may be carry-over from other donors' samples. CDR3s include the opening cysteine and the closing phenylalanine or tryptophan.

v_gene: TRBV4-3; CDR3aa: CASSQAENSPLHF
v_gene: TRBV5-4; CDR3aa: CASSGLSGYTF
v_gene: TRBV4-1; CDR3aa: CASSQDRGTGYHYEQYF
v_gene: TRBV20-1; CDR3aa: CSARDGRGGSYNSPLHF
v_gene: TRBV29-1; CDR3aa: CSVEFFTITDTQYF
v_gene: TRBV18; CDR3aa: CASSPSGTARETQYF
v_gene: TRBV28; CDR3aa: CASRSPNSPLHF
v_gene: TRBV7-8; CDR3aa: CASSLAHREYQETQYF
v_gene: TRBV25-1; CDR3aa: CASSEISPGGTGELFF
v_gene: TRBV5-1; CDR3aa: CASSLEGGFQPQHF
v_gene: TRBV3-2; CDR3aa: CASSEERDRARFF
v_gene: TRBV7-2; CDR3aa: CASRLARTNTEAFF
v_gene: TRBV28; CDR3aa: CASSLPPAGNTEAFF
v_gene: TRBV7-6; CDR3aa: CASSPSGGADTEAFF
v_gene: TRBV15; CDR3aa: CATSRGSLLGNTIYF
v_gene: TRBV20-1; CDR3aa: CSASWGQTYGYTF
v_gene: TRBV28; CDR3aa: CASGTGDSPLHF
v_gene: TRBV29-1; CDR3aa: CSVSLDSLNEQFF
v_gene: TRBV9; CDR3aa: CASSVGGPLNTEAFF
v_gene: TRBV6-5; CDR3aa: CASSYGGTEAFF
v_gene: TRBV7-2; CDR3aa: CASSPTRSRGAGELFF
v_gene: TRBV4-1; CDR3aa: CASSHRDQRSEKLFF
v_gene: TRBV6-5; CDR3aa: CASSYSSASAGYGYTF
v_gene: TRBV6-2/TRBV6-3; CDR3aa: CASSYGAGANQPQHF
v_gene: TRBV7-6; CDR3aa: CASSPRSGGANGELFF
v_gene: TRBV9; CDR3aa: CASSQGWVQGTGELFF
v_gene: TRBV18; CDR3aa: CASSPAGGPVDEQYF
v_gene: TRBV6-2/TRBV6-3; CDR3aa: CASSYLLLEGATDTQYF